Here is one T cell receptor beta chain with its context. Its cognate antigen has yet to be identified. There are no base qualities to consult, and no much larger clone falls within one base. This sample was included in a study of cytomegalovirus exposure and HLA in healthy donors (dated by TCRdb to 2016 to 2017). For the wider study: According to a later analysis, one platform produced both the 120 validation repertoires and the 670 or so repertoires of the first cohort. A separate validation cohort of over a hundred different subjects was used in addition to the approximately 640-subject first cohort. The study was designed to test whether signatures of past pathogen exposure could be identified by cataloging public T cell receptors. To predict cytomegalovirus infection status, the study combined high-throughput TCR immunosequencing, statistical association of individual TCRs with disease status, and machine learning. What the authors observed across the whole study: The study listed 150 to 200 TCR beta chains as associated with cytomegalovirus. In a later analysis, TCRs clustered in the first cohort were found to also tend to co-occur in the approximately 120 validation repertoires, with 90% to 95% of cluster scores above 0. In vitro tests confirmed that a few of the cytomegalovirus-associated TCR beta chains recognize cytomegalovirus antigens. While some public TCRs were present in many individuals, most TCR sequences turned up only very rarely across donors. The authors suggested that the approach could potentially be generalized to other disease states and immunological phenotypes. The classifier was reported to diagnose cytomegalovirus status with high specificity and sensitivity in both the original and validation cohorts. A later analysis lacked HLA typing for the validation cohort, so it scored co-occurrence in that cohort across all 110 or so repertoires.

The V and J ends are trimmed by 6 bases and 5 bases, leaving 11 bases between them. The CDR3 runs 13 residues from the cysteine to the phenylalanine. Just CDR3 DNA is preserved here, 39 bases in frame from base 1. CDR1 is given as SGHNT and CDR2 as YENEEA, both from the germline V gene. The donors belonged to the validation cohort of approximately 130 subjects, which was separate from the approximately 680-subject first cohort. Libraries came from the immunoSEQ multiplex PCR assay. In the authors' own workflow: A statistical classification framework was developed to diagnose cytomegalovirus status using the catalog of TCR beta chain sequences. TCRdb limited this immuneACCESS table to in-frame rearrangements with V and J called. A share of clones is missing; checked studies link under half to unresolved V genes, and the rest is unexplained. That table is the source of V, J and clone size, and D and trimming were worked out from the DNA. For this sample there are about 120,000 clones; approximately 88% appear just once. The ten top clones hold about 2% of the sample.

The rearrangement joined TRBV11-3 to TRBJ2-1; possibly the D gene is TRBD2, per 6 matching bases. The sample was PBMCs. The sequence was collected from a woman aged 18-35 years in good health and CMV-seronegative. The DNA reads TGTGCCAGCAGTTCCGGGAGCCACAATGAGCAGTTCTTC. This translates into CASSSGSHNEQFF.